These 31 T cell receptor beta chains originate from one sample sequenced in a study of CD8 T cells in ankylosing spondylitis. MiXCR, applied by TCRdb to the 5' RACE reads, yields one record per CDR3 protein. The data show 80,000 to 90,000 distinct CDR3 sequences, around 30% seen once. The sample consisted of blood, either unsorted or a sorted T cell fraction (not recorded which). Receptor source: a male donor with ankylosing spondylitis or in good health (not recorded which).

This clonotype has at least ten counts. The chain links TRBV12-3 or TRBV12-4 to TRBJ1-1; D uncertain. This CDR3 contains 13 residues. V was cut by 5 bases and J by 0 bases, with 7 bases left in between. CDR3 DNA: TGTGCCAGCAGTCTCTCGTTGAACACTGAAGCTTTCTTT. Its protein product is CASSLSLNTEAFF.

This chain joins TRBV10-1 and TRBJ2-5, with D unresolved. V was shortened by 2 bases and J by 3 bases, with 13 bases between the two germline ends. CDR3 length equals 15 residues. The V gene's germline CDR1 is WNHNN and CDR2 SYGVQD (reference sequence). CDR3 protein: CASSESTAPKETQYF. CDR3 nucleotides: TGCGCCAGCAGTGAGAGTACGGCACCTAAAGAGACCCAGTACTTC.

This chain connects TRBV5-1 to TRBJ1-1, with 9 nucleotides matching TRBD1. The CDR3 totals 14 residues. Trimming at V came to 4 bases and at J to 4 bases, leaving 5 bases not matched to a gene. CDR1 is SGHRS and CDR2 is YFSETQ in the germline V gene. Written as DNA, the CDR3 is TGCGCCAGCAGCAGACGACAGGGGGGCACTGAAGCTTTCTTT. Translation gives CASSRRQGGTEAFF.

A few counts support this clonotype. The genes are TRBV20-1 and TRBJ2-3, with TRBD2 as a possible D gene (5 bases). Trimming removed 7 bases at V and 3 bases at J, with 23 bases between. This CDR3 is 16 amino acids long. Germline assignment: CDR1 DFQATT and CDR2 SNEGSKA (reference sequence). The CDR3 protein is CSGEGPALGLTDTQYF. Written as DNA, the CDR3 is TGCAGTGGAGAGGGCCCGGCGTTGGGCCTTACAGATACGCAGTATTTT.

The chain combines TRBV7-6 with TRBJ2-2, with D possibly being TRBD1 or TRBD2 (5 bases each). This CDR3 is 12 amino acids long. Trimming took 8 bases from V and 7 from J, leaving 11 bases between them. CDR1 is SGHVS and CDR2 is FNYEAQ in the germline V gene. CDR3 loop: CASGTEGGELFF. In nucleotides, the CDR3 is TGTGCCAGCGGGACCGAGGGCGGGGAGCTGTTTTTT.

This clonotype was recorded many times. This chain connects TRBV5-6 to TRBJ1-2, with a possible D match to TRBD1 (5 bases). The germline gives CDR1 SGHDT, CDR2 YYEEEE. This CDR3 is 16 amino acids long. Between the trimmed V and J ends, which lost 3 bases and 4 bases, there was a span of 19 bases. CDR3 nucleotide sequence: TGTGCCAGCAGCTATTTCCCGACAGCCGGAAGCTATGGCTACACCTTC. Translation gives CASSYFPTAGSYGYTF.

This chain links TRBV24-1 with TRBJ2-1, with 8 nucleotides matching TRBD1. With V trimmed by 1 base and J by 4 bases, 2 bases remained unmatched. The CDR3 length is 15 residues. CDR1 is KGHDR, CDR2 SFDVKD, per germline. The CDR3 spells CATSDLWDRYNEQFF. CDR3 in DNA: TGTGCCACCAGTGATTTATGGGACAGGTACAATGAGCAGTTCTTC.

Note on this clonotype: One end of the junction varies from germline; a read error may be responsible. The rearrangement uses TRBV3-1 and TRBJ2-1; TRBD2 agrees at 10 bases. CDR3 length: 14 amino acids. Germline CDR1 reads LGHDT; CDR2 reads YNNKEL (reference sequence). The CDR3 coding sequence is TGTGCCAGCAGCCAAGATGCTAGCGGGAGCTCTCCCCACTTC. Protein product: CASSQDASGSSPHF.

V gene TRBV12-3 or TRBV12-4 combines with J gene TRBJ1-1; maybe TRBD1 (5 bases). This CDR3 spans 12 amino acids. V was trimmed by 8 bases and J by 1 base, leaving 8 bases between them. CDR3 in DNA: TGTGCCAGCGGCCAGGGGAACACTGAAGCTTTCTTT. Encoded protein: CASGQGNTEAFF.

This clonotype was seen a few times. V gene TRBV25-1 combines with J gene TRBJ2-1, with TRBD2 identical over 11 bases. V was clipped by 5 bases and J by 3 bases; unmatched bases: 3. This CDR3 comprises 15 residues. CDR1 and CDR2 (germline): MGHDK, SYGVNS. The DNA of the CDR3 is TGTGCCAGCAGTAAGACTAGCGGGGTCTACAATGAGCAGTTCTTC. This encodes CASSKTSGVYNEQFF.

This clonotype was picked up many times. The gene calls are TRBV5-1 and TRBJ2-1; D may be TRBD1 (6 bases). The germline CDR1 and CDR2 sequences are SGHRS and YFSETQ. Trimming stripped 4 bases from V and 3 bases from J, with 14 bases between. The CDR3 covers 15 residues. The CDR3 nucleotides are TGCGCCAGCAGCAAACAGACAGGAAACTACAATGAGCAGTTCTTC. Translating gives CASSKQTGNYNEQFF.

This clonotype was observed a handful of times. The chain has TRBV5-1 and TRBJ2-1, with D possibly TRBD2 on 6 matching bases. The CDR3 covers 15 residues. Trimming cost V 4 bases and J 2 bases, with 13 bases left between them. Germline V gives CDR1 SGHRS, CDR2 YFSETQ. The CDR3 bases are TGCGCCAGCAGCCCCGTTAGCGGACCCTACAATGAGCAGTTCTTC. Its protein is CASSPVSGPYNEQFF.

This chain connects TRBV12-3 or TRBV12-4 to TRBJ1-1; no clear D gene. Trimming shortened V by 3 bases and J by 3 bases, and 11 bases separated the two germline ends. The CDR3 contains 14 residues. CDR3 loop: CASSFFRAYTEAFF. The CDR3 DNA sequence: TGTGCCAGCAGTTTCTTTCGGGCTTACACTGAAGCTTTCTTT.

The J gene is TRBJ1-1, the V gene TRBV29-1, with unresolved D. V was clipped by 5 bases and J by 1 base, with 5 bases between them. Germline lookup yields CDR1 SQVTM and CDR2 ANQGSEA. This CDR3 is built from 11 residues. The CDR3 bases are TGCAGCGTTAACGAGAACACTGAAGCTTTCTTT. It codes for CSVNENTEAFF.

This clonotype was found a few times. In DNA form, the CDR3 reads TGTGCCAGCAGTTTCATGATTACCGGGACAGCGAACACTGAAGCTTTCTTT. Its translation: CASSFMITGTANTEAFF. V and J are TRBV12-3 or TRBV12-4 and TRBJ1-1; TRBD1 aligns across 7 bases. The CDR3 is 17 residues long. V was clipped by 3 bases and J by 1 base; unmatched bases: 11.

The sample holds many counts of this clonotype. The V and J genes are TRBV20-1 and TRBJ2-7; possibly TRBD2 for D (5 bases). CDR1 and CDR2 (germline): DFQATT, SNEGSKA (reference sequence). V shed 3 bases and J shed 3 bases, with 15 bases lying between them. The CDR3 totals 14 residues. Here the CDR3 DNA reads TGCAGTGCTAGCGGATGGGAGAGTTACTACGAGCAGTACGTC. This translates into CSASGWESYYEQYV.

This clonotype was counted between two and nine times. J is TRBJ2-7 and V is TRBV27; TRBD2 aligns across 9 bases. The V segment lost 3 bases and the J segment 3 bases; nucleotides outside the gene matches: 0. This CDR3 has 13 residues. Germline V gene sequence: CDR1 MNHEY, CDR2 SMNVEV (reference sequence). The CDR3 DNA sequence: TGTGCCAGCAGTTTTAGCGGGGGCTACGAGCAGTACGTC. Translating it yields CASSFSGGYEQYV.

This clonotype was counted once. The chain recombines TRBV7-9 with TRBJ2-7; no reliable D call. The CDR3 covers 12 residues. The ends were cut back, 5 bases at V and 4 bases at J, with 9 bases in the middle. CDR1 and CDR2 (germline): SEHNR, FQNEAQ (reference sequence). Here the CDR3 DNA reads TGTGCCAGCAGCCCGCCTGGTTACGAGCAGTACTTC. Translated, it gives CASSPPGYEQYF.

V is TRBV12-3 or TRBV12-4 and J is TRBJ1-3; D is uncertain. The CDR3 has 14 amino acids. The V gene lost 1 base and the J gene lost 0 bases, with 4 bases spanning the gap. The CDR3 DNA is TGTGCCAGCAGTTTAGGGTTCTCTGGAAACACCATATATTTT. Its protein is CASSLGFSGNTIYF.

This clonotype has just a few counts. The V gene is TRBV5-1, the J gene TRBJ2-3; weak D call: TRBD1 (5 bases). Germline CDR1 and CDR2: SGHRS and YFSETQ. Trimming removed 2 bases at V and 7 bases at J, with 11 bases between. The CDR3 totals 13 residues. The CDR3 DNA reads as TGCGCCAGCAGCTTCCCAGGGAAAAATACGCAGTATTTT. It is translated as CASSFPGKNTQYF.

The chain has TRBV20-1 and TRBJ2-1; 9 bases are shared with TRBD2. The CDR3 has 19 residues. Germline CDR1 and CDR2: DFQATT and SNEGSKA (reference sequence). V shed 2 bases and J 0 bases; nucleotides not matched to a gene: 14. The CDR3 coding sequence is TGCAGTGCTAGACCTCTAGCGGGACCCCTGTGGAGCTCCTACAATGAGCAGTTCTTC. Protein: CSARPLAGPLWSSYNEQFF.

The rearrangement joins TRBV7-8 to TRBJ1-1; D unresolved. The V end was cut by 0 bases, the J end by 7 bases, with 9 bases between. Germline CDR1 reads SGHVS; CDR2 reads FQNEAQ. The CDR3 is 13 residues long. The CDR3: CASSLALRDEAFF. The CDR3 coding sequence is TGTGCCAGCAGCTTAGCGCTAAGGGATGAAGCTTTCTTT.

The rearrangement joins TRBV7-2 to TRBJ1-2; D perhaps matches TRBD1 (5 bases). The CDR3 contains 15 residues. Germline V gene data show CDR1 as SGHTA and CDR2 as FQGNSA. V was cut by 5 bases and J by 4 bases, with 17 bases left in between. The CDR3 bases are TGTGCCAGCAGCCCCTGGGGTGGGACGGTCTATGGCTACACCTTC. As protein: CASSPWGGTVYGYTF.

This clonotype was counted a few times. The rearrangement uses TRBV5-6 and TRBJ2-5, with TRBD2 as a possible D gene (6 bases). In germline, CDR1 is SGHDT, CDR2 YYEEEE. The V gene lost 3 bases and the J gene lost 1 base, with 16 bases spanning the gap. The CDR3 is 16 residues long. The CDR3 DNA reads as TGTGCCAGCAGCTCAAGTTATAGCGGACCCCAAGAGACCCAGTACTTC. Translated, it gives CASSSSYSGPQETQYF.

J is TRBJ1-1 and V is TRBV5-1; D might be TRBD1 (5 bases). Trimming cost V 0 bases and J 0 bases, with 18 bases left between them. The germline CDR1 and CDR2 sequences are SGHRS and YFSETQ. This CDR3 is 18 amino acids long. The CDR3 sequence is CASSLVRQTKPMNTEAFF. CDR3 nucleotide sequence: TGCGCCAGCAGCTTGGTGAGACAGACCAAACCAATGAACACTGAAGCTTTCTTT.

This chain links TRBV5-1 with TRBJ2-3, with a tentative D call TRBD1 (5 bases). This CDR3 region has 16 residues. Germline CDR1 reads SGHRS; CDR2 reads YFSETQ. V lost 1 base, J lost 4 bases, and 16 bases lay in between. CDR3 loop: CASSLQTRLGADTQYF. DNA for the CDR3: TGCGCCAGCAGCTTGCAGACTCGCCTAGGGGCAGATACGCAGTATTTT.

This clonotype came up a few times. V is TRBV5-1 and J is TRBJ2-1; D call uncertain. Germline V CDR1 and CDR2: SGHRS, YFSETQ. V was shortened by 3 bases and J by 3 bases, with 4 bases between the two germline ends. CDR3 length equals 12 residues. CDR3 sequence (DNA): TGCGCCAGCAGCTGGAGCTACAATGAGCAGTTCTTC. Encoded protein: CASSWSYNEQFF. Looking up the rest from reference TRBV5-1 and TRBJ2-1 gives the full variable domain: KAGVTQTPRYLIKTRGQQVTLSCSPISGHRSVSWYQQTPGQGLQFLFEYFSETQRNKGNFPGRFSGRQFSNSRSEMNVSTLELGDSALYLCASSWSYNEQFFGPGTRLTVL.

This clonotype was seen more than once but under ten times. The rearrangement joins TRBV7-9 to TRBJ1-1; TRBD1 is a possible D gene (5 bases). The CDR3 contains 15 residues. Trimming cost V 1 base and J 0 bases, with 9 bases left between them. Germline V gene sequence: CDR1 SEHNR, CDR2 FQNEAQ (reference sequence). Written as DNA, the CDR3 is TGTGCCAGCAGCTTAGACAGGCCGCTGAACACTGAAGCTTTCTTT. This translates into CASSLDRPLNTEAFF.

The V gene is TRBV7-8, the J gene TRBJ2-1; TRBD2 matches at 11 bases. Germline V CDR1 and CDR2: SGHVS, FQNEAQ. J gave up 4 bases and V 0 bases, and 14 bases lay outside the gene matches. This CDR3 contains 20 residues. CDR3 sequence: CASSLAQGTSGRREYNEQFF. For the CDR3, the DNA is TGTGCCAGCAGCTTAGCGCAAGGTACTAGCGGGAGAAGGGAGTACAATGAGCAGTTCTTC.

This clonotype was counted between two and nine times. The chain couples TRBV20-1 to TRBJ1-5; the D gene is possibly TRBD1 (5 bases). The germline V gene has CDR1 DFQATT and CDR2 SNEGSKA (reference sequence). Trimming pared 4 bases from V and 3 bases from J, leaving 13 bases between. CDR3 length equals 14 residues. CDR3 in DNA: TGCAGTGCTATCTTGCCAGGGCACAATCAGCCCCAGCATTTT. Translation: CSAILPGHNQPQHF.

The CDR3 DNA reads TGTGCCAGCAGCCCGGACAGCACTGAAGCTTTCTTT. Translating gives CASSPDSTEAFF. V is TRBV7-6 and J is TRBJ1-1; D perhaps matches TRBD1 (6 bases). The CDR3 sequence is 12 residues long. V lost 5 bases and J 4 bases, leaving 8 bases between the germline ends. Germline V gives CDR1 SGHVS, CDR2 FNYEAQ.